This T cell receptor beta chain was documented in a study of T cell clusters in autoimmune cytopenias. Study-level results: Comparing secondary cytopenia with chronic lymphocytic leukemia showed no cluster-lack signature, apparently masked by lymphoma repertoire. No experiment has yet validated the function of the T cell clusters defined in silico. TRB repertoire shifts in secondary cytopenia and chronic lymphocytic leukemia mostly reflected lymphoma, not autoimmunity.

In terms of frequency, this clonotype is medium-sized. The antigen remains unidentified. TRB rearrangements were amplified by touch-down multiplex PCR with mixed TRB-A/B primers. TCRdb reprocessed the multiplex PCR reads and stores each CDR3 protein as one record, lacking DNA. The sample totals about 2,800 distinct CDR3 sequences; its top ten clones hold approximately 11%. TRB amplification used approximately 250 ng of peripheral blood genomic DNA. Germline CDR1 SQVTM, CDR2 ANQGSEA. CDR3 length: 15 residues. The sequenced sample was peripheral blood. This receptor was obtained from a human donor with an autoimmune cytopenia or autoimmune hepatitis (not recorded which). This chain joins TRBV29-1 and TRBJ1-1; TCRdb outputs TRBD1, but without DNA this stays unchecked. The CDR3 protein is CSVVPVAGTYTEAFF.